The source of this TCR beta chain is a study of T cell responses to AZD1222 COVID-19 vaccine. TCRdb keeps only in-frame clones here, not all; method: immunoSEQ multiplex PCR. Of over 150,000 clones detected, just over 90% appear once; the ten largest clones hold roughly 2.8%. On this clone: What it recognizes is unknown.

The study's findings and limits: Vaccine-associated CD4 TCRs spanned spike, dominant at 160-218 and 743-854. Females made up more of the donors, who were largely white British, and clonal diversity may have come out too low. It was only after the peak T cell response that any repertoires were sampled.

CDR1 and CDR2 from the germline V gene are LGHDT and YNNKEL (reference sequence). Deletions cut 0 bases from V and 5 bases from J, with 10 bases between. This CDR3 has 14 residues. The clonotype comes from an adult in good health. This chain links TRBV3-1 (or the pseudogene TRBV3-2) with TRBJ1-2; unclear D gene. The sample here was peripheral blood, taken on day 0 of AZD1222 vaccination. This CDR3 reads CASSQDEAAYGYTF. The CDR3, as DNA: TGTGCCAGCAGCCAAGATGAGGCGGCTTATGGCTACACCTTC.